This T cell receptor (beta chain) originates from a study of human T cells and chemical hapten exposure. This clonotype was picked up a small number of times. The time point was: pre-sensitization, week 0. The treatment is: therapeutic diphenylcyclopropenone sensitization with weekly scalp DPC. The germline V gene has CDR1 SGHRS and CDR2 YFSETQ. There are 17 residues in the CDR3. Losses at the gene ends were 3 bases for V and 0 bases for J; bases not matched to a gene: 7. TCRdb ran MiXCR on the RACE reads and lists one entry per CDR3 protein. The sample yields about 270,000 distinct CDR3 sequences, roughly 8% seen once.

The sequence came from a man younger than 35 with alopecia areata. Some clones in this sample may be carry-over from other donors' samples. V gene TRBV5-1 combines with J gene TRBJ2-3, with 10 bases that match TRBD2. The sample here was whole blood, taken in connection with sensitization to the hapten diphenylcyclopropenone (DPC). The CDR3 DNA follows: TGCGCCAGCAGCTCTATTACTAGCGGGGAGAGCACAGATACGCAGTATTTT. This codes for CASSSITSGESTDTQYF.